This T cell receptor beta chain is from a study of T cell responses to AZD1222 COVID-19 vaccine. Study-wide results and caveats: Unmutated variant regions are reportedly targeted by nearly half of spike-specific TCRs.

V was pared by 6 bases and J by 6 bases, with 9 bases of the junction left unmatched. The CDR3 consists of 15 residues. The germline V gene encodes CDR1 MDHEN and CDR2 SYDVKM. Assay used: immunoSEQ multiplex PCR; TCRdb lists only in-frame clones, some missing. The top ten hold approximately 8% of the sample, which has around 150,000 clones, around 85% seen once. Worth noting for this clone: The antigen remains undetermined.

The sequence was obtained from an adult who received the MenACWY meningococcal vaccine as a control. The chain carries TRBV28 and TRBJ2-1; 9 positions match TRBD1. This sample comprised peripheral blood, obtained 28 days after the second dose of the MenACWY control vaccine. The CDR3 DNA reads TGTGCCAGCAGCCTGGGACAGGGAGGGGTCAATGAGCAGTTCTTC. It codes for CASSLGQGGVNEQFF.